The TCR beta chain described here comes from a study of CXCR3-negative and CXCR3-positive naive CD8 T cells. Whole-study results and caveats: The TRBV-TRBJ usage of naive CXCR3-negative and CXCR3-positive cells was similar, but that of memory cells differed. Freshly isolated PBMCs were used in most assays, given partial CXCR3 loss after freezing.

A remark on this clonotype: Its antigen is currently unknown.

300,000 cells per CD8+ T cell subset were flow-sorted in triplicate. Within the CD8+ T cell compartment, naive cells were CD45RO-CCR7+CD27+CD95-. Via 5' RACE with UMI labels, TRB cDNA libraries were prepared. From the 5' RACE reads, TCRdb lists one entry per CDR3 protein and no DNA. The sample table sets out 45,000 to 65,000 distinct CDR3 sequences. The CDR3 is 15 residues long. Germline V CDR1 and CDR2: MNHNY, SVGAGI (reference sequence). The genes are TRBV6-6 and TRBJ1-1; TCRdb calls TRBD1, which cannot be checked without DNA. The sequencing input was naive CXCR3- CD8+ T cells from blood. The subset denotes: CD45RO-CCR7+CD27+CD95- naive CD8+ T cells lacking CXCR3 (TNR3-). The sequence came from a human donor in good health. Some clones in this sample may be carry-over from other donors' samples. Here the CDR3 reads CASSPITDRETEAFF.